This TCR beta chain is from a study of identical twins. This clonotype was seen only a few times. Germline CDR1 and CDR2: SGHNT and YENEEA. Trimming shortened V by 1 base and J by 5 bases, and 9 bases separated the two germline ends. The CDR3 spans 14 residues. From the 5' RACE reads, TCRdb called clonotypes with MiXCR, one entry per CDR3 protein. The profile shows hundreds of thousands of distinct CDR3 sequences, more than 9% of them singletons. Separately, the same data were catalogued under a study of yellow fever vaccine responses in identical twins.

This sequence joins TRBV11-3 and TRBJ2-1; no reliable D call. The TCR comes from a young woman in good health. The specimen was PBMCs. The DNA of the CDR3 is TGTGCCAGCAGCTTAGGAAGGCTAAACAATGAGCAGTTCTTC. This gives the protein CASSLGRLNNEQFF.